The T cell receptor beta chain described here comes from a study of blood T cell repertoires in COVID-19. For the study at large: PBMCs, B-cell-depleted T cells, or T cells provided the cDNA or gDNA that made up the material.

Authors' methods: Estimation of nucleated cell counts relied on the amplification of reference gene primers. Repertoires were generated with immunoSEQ multiplex PCR, while TCRdb's copy carries only in-frame clones and drops some. V, J and clone size derive from that table, while D and trimming were established from the DNA sequence. The profile shows about 200,000 clones, roughly 86% of them singletons. The CDR3 is made up of 15 amino acids. Germline V gene data show CDR1 as LGHDT and CDR2 as YNNKEL (reference sequence). Losses at the gene ends were 3 bases for V and 6 bases for J; bases not matched to a gene: 5.

Sequencing was performed on peripheral blood. J is TRBJ1-6 and V is TRBV3-1 (or the pseudogene TRBV3-2); the match to TRBD1 covers 7 bases. The TCR comes from a man aged 60-69 years with acute or convalescent COVID-19. CDR3 bases: TGTGCCAGCAGCCAGGGGACAGTTGTTAATTCACCCCTCCACTTT. It codes for CASSQGTVVNSPLHF.